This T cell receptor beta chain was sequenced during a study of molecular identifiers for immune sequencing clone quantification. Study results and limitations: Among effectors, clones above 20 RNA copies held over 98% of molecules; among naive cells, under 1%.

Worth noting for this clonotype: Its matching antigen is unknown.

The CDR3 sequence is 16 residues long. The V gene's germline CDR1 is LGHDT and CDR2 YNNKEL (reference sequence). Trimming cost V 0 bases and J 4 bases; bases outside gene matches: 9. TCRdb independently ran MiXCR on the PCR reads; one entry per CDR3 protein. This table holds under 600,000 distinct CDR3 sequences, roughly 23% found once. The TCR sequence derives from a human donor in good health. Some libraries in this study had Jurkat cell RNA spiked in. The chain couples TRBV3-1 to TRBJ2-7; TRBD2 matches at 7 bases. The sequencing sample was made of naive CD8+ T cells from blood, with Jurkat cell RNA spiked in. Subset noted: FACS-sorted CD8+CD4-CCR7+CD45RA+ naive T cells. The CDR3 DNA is TGTGCCAGCAGCCAAGAGGGGGGGGGGAGTAGTTACGAGCAGTACTTC. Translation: CASSQEGGGSSYEQYF.